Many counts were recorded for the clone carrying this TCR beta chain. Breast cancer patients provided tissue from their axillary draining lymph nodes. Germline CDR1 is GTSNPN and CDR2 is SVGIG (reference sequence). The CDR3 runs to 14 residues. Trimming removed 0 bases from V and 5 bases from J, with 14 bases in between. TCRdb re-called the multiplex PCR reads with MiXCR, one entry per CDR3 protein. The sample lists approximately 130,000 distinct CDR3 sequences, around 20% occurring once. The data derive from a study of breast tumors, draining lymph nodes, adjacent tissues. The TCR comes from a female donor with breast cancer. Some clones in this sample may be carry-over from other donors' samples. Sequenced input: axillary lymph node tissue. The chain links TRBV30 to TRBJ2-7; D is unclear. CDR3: CAWSVSSSRNEQYF. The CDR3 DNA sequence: TGTGCCTGGAGTGTATCATCTTCGCGAAACGAGCAGTACTTC.